One T cell receptor (beta chain) is described in this entry. The entry originates in a study of blood T cell repertoires in COVID-19. Study-level information: Sources were T cells, B-cell-depleted T cells, or PBMCs; the material itself was cDNA or gDNA.

Germline CDR1 SEHNR, CDR2 FQNEAQ (reference sequence). V shed 4 bases, J shed 7 bases, and the junction held 4 bases outside the gene matches. The CDR3 spans 13 residues. Enrolled through a virtual design, the participants were between 18 and 89 years of age and came from about two dozen US areas. Cohorts were determined from participant-reported clinical history. Repertoires were generated with immunoSEQ multiplex PCR, while TCRdb's copy carries only in-frame clones and drops some. The data show some 150,000 clones, roughly 80% seen once. The chain couples TRBV7-9 to TRBJ2-1, with 7 nucleotides matching TRBD1. Sequencing was carried out using PBMCs or T cells enriched from blood (not recorded which). This clonotype was sampled from a man aged 50 or older who had recovered from COVID-19. The CDR3 region is CASSSMTGNEQFF. The CDR3, as DNA: TGTGCCAGCAGCTCAATGACAGGGAATGAGCAGTTCTTC.